The 11 T cell receptor beta chains given below trace back to one sample, sequenced in a study of CXCR3-negative and CXCR3-positive naive CD8 T cells. No antigen has been identified for these receptors. Findings and limits, study-wide: In CXCR3-positive naive cells, the TRB CDR3s were more hydrophobic than in CXCR3-negative naive cells.

The libraries of TRB cDNA were prepared using 5' RACE with UMI labels. TCRdb reprocessed the 5' RACE reads, with one entry per CDR3 protein and no DNA. The sample has about 150,000 distinct CDR3 sequences. The sequenced material came from naive CXCR3+ CD8+ T cells from blood. Subset in this sample: CD45RO-CCR7+CD27+CD95- naive CD8+ T cells expressing CXCR3 (TNR3+). These receptors originate from a human donor in good health. Some clones in this sample may be carry-over from other donors' samples.

The rearrangement joins TRBV29-1 to TRBJ1-2; no DNA is available, so the TRBD1 call from TCRdb remains unchecked. The CDR3 loop spans 13 amino acids. Germline V gene data show CDR1 as SQVTM and CDR2 as ANQGSEA. Here the CDR3 reads CSAPTPGVDGYTF.

This rearrangement joins TRBV13 to TRBJ2-5. There are 14 residues in the CDR3. Per germline, CDR1 PRHDT and CDR2 FYEKMQ (reference sequence). CDR3 region: CASSFLDLKRPQYF.

The rearrangement links TRBV6-5 to TRBJ2-4. This CDR3 is built from 14 residues. Germline V gene sequence: CDR1 MNHEY, CDR2 SVGAGI. The CDR3 sequence: CVSSNMGNGNIQYF.

This chain joins TRBV12-3 or TRBV12-4 and TRBJ2-1; with no DNA, the TCRdb D assignment of TRBD2 cannot be verified. The CDR3 has 15 residues. This CDR3 is CASRAGTSGTGEQFF.

The gene calls are TRBV20-1 and TRBJ2-1. The CDR3 totals 13 residues. Germline CDR1 is DFQATT and CDR2 is SNEGSKA (reference sequence). CDR3 amino acids: CSGNSRTYNEQFF.

The J gene is TRBJ1-2, the V gene TRBV30. The CDR3 contains 13 residues. Per germline, CDR1 GTSNPN and CDR2 SVGIG (reference sequence). The CDR3 loop reads CAWSVTAANGYTF.

V gene TRBV5-1 combines with J gene TRBJ2-3. The CDR3 runs to 13 residues. Per the germline V gene, CDR1 is SGHRS and CDR2 is YFSETQ. The CDR3 spells CASSGESLVTQYF.

This CDR3 is CASSPRDGEAFF. The chain couples TRBV7-9 to TRBJ1-1; TCRdb indicates TRBD1, and absent DNA this call remains unverified. The length of the CDR3 is 12 residues. CDR1 and CDR2 from the germline V gene are SEHNR and FQNEAQ (reference sequence).

The chain joins TRBV29-1 to TRBJ2-2; TCRdb's D gene call, TRBD2, goes unchecked for lack of DNA. The germline V gene has CDR1 SQVTM and CDR2 ANQGSEA. This CDR3 comprises 16 residues. CDR3 sequence reads: CSVEGVSSGNTGELFF.

The CDR3 loop reads CSAPTGTTYNEQFF. V is TRBV20-1 and J is TRBJ2-1; TCRdb's D gene call, TRBD1, goes unchecked for lack of DNA. CDR1 and CDR2 (germline): DFQATT, SNEGSKA (reference sequence). CDR3 length equals 14 residues.

The V and J genes are TRBV5-1 and TRBJ2-1; lacking DNA, the TRBD1 call made by TCRdb goes unchecked. The CDR3 runs 14 residues. Germline V gene sequence: CDR1 SGHRS, CDR2 YFSETQ. CDR3 protein: CASSWTGTSDEQFF. The whole variable domain, filled in from reference TRBV5-1 and TRBJ2-1, reads KAGVTQTPRYLIKTRGQQVTLSCSPISGHRSVSWYQQTPGQGLQFLFEYFSETQRNKGNFPGRFSGRQFSNSRSEMNVSTLELGDSALYLCASSWTGTSDEQFFGPGTRLTVL.